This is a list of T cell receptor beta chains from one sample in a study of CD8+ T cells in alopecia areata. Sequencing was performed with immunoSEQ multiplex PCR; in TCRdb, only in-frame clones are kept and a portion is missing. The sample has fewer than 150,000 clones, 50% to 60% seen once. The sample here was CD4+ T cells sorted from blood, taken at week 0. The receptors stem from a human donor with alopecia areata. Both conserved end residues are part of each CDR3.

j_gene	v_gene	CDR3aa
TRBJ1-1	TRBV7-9	CASSAQGAETEAFF
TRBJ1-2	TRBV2	CASSAQGGYTF
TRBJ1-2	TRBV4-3	CASSQVGYYGYTF
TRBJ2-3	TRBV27	CASSPLAGGERNTQYF
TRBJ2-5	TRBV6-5	CASSYSRGGQETQYF
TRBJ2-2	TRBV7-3	CASSHGQAYTGELFF
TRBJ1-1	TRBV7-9	CASSLSGRGLNTEAFF
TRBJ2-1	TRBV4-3	CASSQVASGGVNEQFF
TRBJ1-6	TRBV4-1	CASSQGPESPLHF
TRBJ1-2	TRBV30	CAWMEGNGYGYTF
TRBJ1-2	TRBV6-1	CASSKDRGIDGYTF
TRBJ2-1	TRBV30	CAWSVKGGLAGNEQFF
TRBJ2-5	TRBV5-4	CASSRLAGAYQETQYF
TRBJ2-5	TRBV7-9	CASSLTGTGEETQYF
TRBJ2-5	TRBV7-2	CASSLLGLAGGLGGETQYF
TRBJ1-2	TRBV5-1	CASSPGDYGYTF
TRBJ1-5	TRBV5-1	CASSLDGLKGQPQHF
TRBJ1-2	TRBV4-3	CASSLGTESNYGYTF
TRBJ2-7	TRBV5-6	CASSPGLADYEQYF
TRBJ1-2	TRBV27	CASSPRTGVPEHGYTF
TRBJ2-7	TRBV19	CASSTQGSSYEQYF
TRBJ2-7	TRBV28	CASSFPSAYEQYF
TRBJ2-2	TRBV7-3	CASSLDTGELFF
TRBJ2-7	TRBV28	CASSSSGTGLDEQYF
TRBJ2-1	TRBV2	CASTRGTGTYNEQFF
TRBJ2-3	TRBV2	CASSENGGQDTQYF
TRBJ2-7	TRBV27	CASSSRQGSYEQYF
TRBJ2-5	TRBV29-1	CSVVLGQYQETQYF
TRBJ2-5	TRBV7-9	CASSRDERETQYF
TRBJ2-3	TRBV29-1	CSVAGSGASTDTQYF
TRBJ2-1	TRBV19	CASSIAGSYNEQFF
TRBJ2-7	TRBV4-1	CASSQVSGMANEQYF
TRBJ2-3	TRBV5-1	CASSLDGGADTQYF
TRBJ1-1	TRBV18	CASSPGGTNTEAFF
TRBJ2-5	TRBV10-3	CATRQDQTQYF
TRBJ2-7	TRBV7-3	CASSESAGSYEQYF
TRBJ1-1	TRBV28	CASSSTYGQLNTEAFF
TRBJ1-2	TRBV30	CAWSVGPGGYTF
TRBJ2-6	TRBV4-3	CASSQGGVEVSGANVLTF
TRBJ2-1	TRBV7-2	CASSLRRNEQFF
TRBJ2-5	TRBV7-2	CASSSQGNWETQYF
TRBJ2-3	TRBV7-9	CASSPGQGSSSTDTQYF
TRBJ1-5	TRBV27	CASRTRLGSNQPQHF
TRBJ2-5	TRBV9	CASSVGQVFETQYF
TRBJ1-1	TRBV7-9	CASSSWMNTEAFF
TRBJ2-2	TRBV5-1	CASSATTNTGELFF
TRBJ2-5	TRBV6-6	CASSYGALQETQYF
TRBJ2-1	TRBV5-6	CASSFLFTGIANYNEQFF
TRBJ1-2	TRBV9	CASSPLPSGGLYGYTF
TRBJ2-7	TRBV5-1	CASSLGDDRYEQYF
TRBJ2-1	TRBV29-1	CSGSSGIYNEQFF
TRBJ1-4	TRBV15	CATSREREEKLFF